A single sample gave rise to the 4 T cell receptor beta chains below, sequenced in a study of cytomegalovirus exposure and HLA in healthy donors. The PCR ran on 60 Vbeta and 13 Jbeta primers. Some clones are missing from TCRdb's copy, which holds only in-frame ones; the method was immunoSEQ multiplex PCR. The table shows around 120,000 clones, with around 78% occurring only once. The specimen was PBMCs. These receptors were collected from a middle-aged woman in good health and CMV-seronegative.

J is TRBJ1-2 and V is TRBV7-6, with TRBD1 as a possible D gene (6 bases). The germline gives CDR1 SGHVS, CDR2 FNYEAQ. V lost 4 bases and J lost 8, with 17 bases in between. The CDR3 contains 14 residues. CDR3 loop: CASSSGGGTGGYTF. DNA of the CDR3: TGTGCCAGCAGCTCCGGCGGGGGCACGGGGGGCTACACCTTC.

This chain links TRBV10-1 with TRBJ2-3; 11 nucleotides line up with TRBD1. CDR3 length: 16 amino acids. Unmatched junction bases numbered 8, after V lost 3 bases and J lost 6 bases. Germline CDR1 WNHNN, CDR2 SYGVQD (reference sequence). CDR3 amino acids: CASSDPGQGAADTQYF. For the CDR3, the DNA is TGCGCCAGCAGTGACCCAGGACAGGGGGCCGCGGATACGCAGTATTTT.

This clone was counted between two and nine times. The rearrangement joins TRBV9 to TRBJ2-7; D is unclear. CDR3 length: 14 amino acids. V lost 0 bases to trimming and J lost 2 bases, with 9 bases between them. Germline CDR1 SGDLS, CDR2 YYNGEE. CDR3 in amino acids: CASSVDLLTYEQYF. The CDR3 bases are TGTGCCAGCAGCGTAGATCTGTTAACCTACGAGCAGTACTTC.

The J gene is TRBJ1-1, the V gene TRBV18; TRBD1 matches at 11 bases. Germline V gene data show CDR1 as KGHSH and CDR2 as LQKENI. The CDR3 has 14 residues. V lost 5 bases to trimming and J lost 9 bases; unmatched junction nucleotides: 8. The CDR3 here is CASSFWTGGNQAFF. The DNA of the CDR3 is TGTGCCAGCTCATTTTGGACAGGGGGCAACCAAGCTTTCTTT.